This T cell receptor beta chain was found in a study of cytomegalovirus exposure and HLA in healthy donors. Study observations and caveats: Later analysis revealed greater clonal expansion in HLA-associated TCR beta chains than in equally common others. There were several of the most significant clusters that appeared linked to common viral pathogens in a later analysis.

V was cut by 3 bases and J by 0 bases, with 6 bases left in between. Germline-derived CDR1 and CDR2 are ENHRY and SYGVKD. The CDR3 loop spans 14 amino acids. With respect to this clone: The target antigen is unknown.

Vbeta (60) and Jbeta (13) primers were used in the PCR. The assay was immunoSEQ multiplex PCR, and TCRdb's table has in-frame clones only and misses some. The data show 130,000 or so clones, with more than 65% seen just once and around 2% held by the top ten. This TCR was sampled from a young man in good health and CMV-seronegative. The chain links TRBV10-3 to TRBJ2-1; D is unclear. The sequencing sample was made of PBMCs. The chain's CDR3 is CAISEQISYNEQFF. The CDR3 nucleotides are TGTGCCATCAGTGAACAGATCTCCTACAATGAGCAGTTCTTC.